The 7 T cell receptor beta chains in this list originate from one sample, sequenced in a study of blood T cell repertoires in COVID-19. The repertoire was sequenced with immunoSEQ multiplex PCR; TCRdb's copy has only in-frame clones and lacks some. The sample has under 300,000 clones, 65% to 80% seen once. Sequencing used peripheral blood. These receptors all come from a woman in her forties with active or convalescent COVID-19.

The rearrangement links TRBV12-3 or TRBV12-4 to TRBJ1-1; D is unresolved. The CDR3 totals 13 residues. Between the trimmed V and J ends, which lost 7 bases and 1 base, there was a span of 10 bases. CDR3 nucleotide sequence: TGTGCCAGCACCCCAATCGGGAACACTGAAGCTTTCTTT. This gives the protein CASTPIGNTEAFF.

V and J are TRBV7-3 and TRBJ2-3, with 8 nucleotides matching TRBD2. This CDR3 has 15 amino acids. The germline V gene has CDR1 SGHTA and CDR2 FQGTGA. J was trimmed by 2 bases and V by 2 bases; bases with no gene match: 3. This CDR3 reads CASSLAGGITDTQYF. The CDR3 DNA reads TGTGCCAGCAGCTTAGCGGGGGGTATCACAGATACGCAGTATTTT.

The chain couples TRBV11-2 to TRBJ2-1; D is possibly TRBD1 (6 bases). V gave up 5 bases and J gave up 5 bases, with 13 bases separating them. The germline gives CDR1 SGHAT, CDR2 FQNNGV. The CDR3 spans 14 residues. The CDR3 loop reads CASSLRRGNNEQFF. CDR3 coding DNA: TGTGCCAGCAGCCTACGAAGGGGGAACAATGAGCAGTTCTTC.

The CDR3 region has the DNA TGTGCCAGCAGTTTACTGACAGACACTGAAGCTTTCTTT. Protein: CASSLLTDTEAFF. This chain joins TRBV28 and TRBJ1-1; tentatively, D is TRBD1 (5 bases). The CDR3 extends over 13 amino acids. Per germline, CDR1 MDHEN and CDR2 SYDVKM. Trimming left V 2 bases short and J 3 bases short, with 7 bases between.

This chain links TRBV11-2 with TRBJ2-4, with TRBD1 matching 8 bases. This CDR3 has 19 amino acids. CDR1 and CDR2 from the germline V gene are SGHAT and FQNNGV. The ends lost 1 base at V and 5 bases at J; junction bases unmatched: 16. The CDR3, as DNA: TGTGCCAGCAGCTTAGGGCGATGGGTGACAGGGGAATTGGAAAACATTCAGTACTTC. Encoded protein: CASSLGRWVTGELENIQYF.

This clone was found a few times. The chain has TRBV5-5 and TRBJ1-6; 9 bases fit TRBD1. This CDR3 contains 16 residues. V was pared by 3 bases and J by 7 bases, with 8 bases of the junction left unmatched. The V gene's germline CDR1 is SGHKS and CDR2 YYEKEE (reference sequence). CDR3 DNA sequence: TGTGCCAGCAGCTGGGATTCGGGACAGGGAAATTCACCCCTCCACTTT. Its translation: CASSWDSGQGNSPLHF.

The rearrangement links TRBV4-1 to TRBJ1-2, with D uncertain. In germline, CDR1 is MGHRA, CDR2 YSYEKL. The germline V and J ends were trimmed by 3 bases and 4 bases, with 12 bases remaining between them. The CDR3 is 14 amino acids. CDR3 in DNA: TGCGCCAGCAGCCAGGACGGAGGATTCTATGGCTACACCTTC. Its translation: CASSQDGGFYGYTF.